This T cell receptor (beta chain) was obtained from a study of glioma-infiltrating T cells. Overall study results and limits: Tissue and blood shared very few CDR3 sequences. Non-neoplastic patients had below-expected tissue-blood divergence, while all gliomas exceeded expectation.

TCR alpha and beta CDR3 regions were amplified from RNA using iRepertoire nested multiplex PCR. Via MiXCR, TCRdb re-called the multiplex PCR reads, giving one row per CDR3 protein. The sample yields under 200,000 distinct CDR3 sequences, around 40% seen once. The V end was cut by 1 base, the J end by 4 bases, with 14 bases between. In germline, CDR1 is LGHDT, CDR2 YNNKEL (reference sequence). CDR3 length: 16 residues. As for this clonotype: The antigen is unknown.

This clonotype originated in a human donor with low-grade glioma or glioblastoma, undergoing nonglioma brain surgery, or in good health (not recorded which). This chain links TRBV3-1 with TRBJ1-5; D not certain. The sequenced sample consisted of glioma tissue, nonneoplastic brain tissue, or PBMCs (not recorded which). The CDR3 region has the DNA TGTGCCAGCAGCCAAGGGGCACACCACCCGAATCAGCCCCAGCATTTT. Its translation is CASSQGAHHPNQPQHF.